The clone carrying this T cell receptor beta chain was detected a few times. The antigen is unknown. These data come from a study of T-cell reconstitution after alpha-beta-depleted transplantation in children. The CDR3 has 15 amino acids. After removal of 2 bases from V and 4 bases from J, the junction contained 8 bases not matched to a gene. CDR1 SGHTA and CDR2 FQGNSA come from the germline V gene. The library targeted TCRbeta and was prepared with unique molecular identifiers. One entry per CDR3 protein results from TCRdb running MiXCR on the PCR reads. The sample consists of about 460,000 distinct CDR3 sequences, roughly 10% of them appearing once. Findings and limits, study-wide: Where alpha-beta T cells came from about two months after transplant was reportedly several hundred expanded graft clones. At day 60, the high TCRbeta diversity found in some patients originated from recipient T cells and thymic progenitors that had survived. Hyperexpanded clones declined; after one year, newly produced T cells mostly supplied diversity.

V usage is TRBV7-2 and J usage is TRBJ2-7; 7 bases agree with TRBD2. The sequencing used PBMCs, collected before TCRalphabeta/CD19-depleted stem cell transplant. This TCR was recovered from a child younger than 10 with inherited bone marrow failure, due to receive a stem cell transplant. The CDR3 coding sequence is TGTGCCAGCAGCTTAAGGGGAGGGGTGGTTTACGAGCAGTACTTC. It encodes CASSLRGGVVYEQYF.